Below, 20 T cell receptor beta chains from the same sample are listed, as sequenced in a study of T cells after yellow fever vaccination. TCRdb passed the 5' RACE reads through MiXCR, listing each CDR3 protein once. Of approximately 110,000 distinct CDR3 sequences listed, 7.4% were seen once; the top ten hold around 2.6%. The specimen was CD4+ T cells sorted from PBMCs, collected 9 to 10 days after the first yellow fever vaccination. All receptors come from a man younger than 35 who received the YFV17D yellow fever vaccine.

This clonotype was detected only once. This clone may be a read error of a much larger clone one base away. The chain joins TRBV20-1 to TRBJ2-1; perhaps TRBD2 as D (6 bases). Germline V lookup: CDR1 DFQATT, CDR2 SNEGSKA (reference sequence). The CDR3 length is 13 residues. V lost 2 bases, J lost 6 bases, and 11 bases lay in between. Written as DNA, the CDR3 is TGCAGTGCTAGAATGGCGGGGTCCAATGAGCAGTTCTTC. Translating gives CSARMAGSNEQFF.

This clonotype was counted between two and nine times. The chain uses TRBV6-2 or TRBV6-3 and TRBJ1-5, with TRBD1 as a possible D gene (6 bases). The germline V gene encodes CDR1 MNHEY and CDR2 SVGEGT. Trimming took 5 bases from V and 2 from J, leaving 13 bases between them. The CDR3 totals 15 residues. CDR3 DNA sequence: TGTGCCAGCAGTGCTCAGGGGAGGGGCAATCAGCCCCAGCATTTT. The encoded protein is CASSAQGRGNQPQHF.

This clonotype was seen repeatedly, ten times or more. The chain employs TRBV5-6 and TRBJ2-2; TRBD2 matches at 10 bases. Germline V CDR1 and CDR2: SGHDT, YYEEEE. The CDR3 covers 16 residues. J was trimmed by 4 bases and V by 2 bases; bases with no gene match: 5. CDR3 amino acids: CASSLPLAGVTGELFF. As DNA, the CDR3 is TGTGCCAGCAGCTTACCTCTAGCGGGAGTCACCGGGGAGCTGTTTTTT.

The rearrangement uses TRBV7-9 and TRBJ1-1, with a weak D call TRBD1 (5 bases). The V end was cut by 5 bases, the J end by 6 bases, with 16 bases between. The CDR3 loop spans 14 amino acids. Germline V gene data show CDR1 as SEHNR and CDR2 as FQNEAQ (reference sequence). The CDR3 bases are TGTGCCAGCAGCACGATAGACAGTCGCTCTGAAGCTTTCTTT. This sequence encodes CASSTIDSRSEAFF.

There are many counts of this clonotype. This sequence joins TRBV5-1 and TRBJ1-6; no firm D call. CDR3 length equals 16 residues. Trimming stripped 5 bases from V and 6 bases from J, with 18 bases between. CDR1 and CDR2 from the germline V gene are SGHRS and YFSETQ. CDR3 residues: CASRVGPNAANSPLHF. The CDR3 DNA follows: TGCGCCAGCAGAGTCGGGCCCAACGCTGCTAATTCACCCCTCCACTTT.

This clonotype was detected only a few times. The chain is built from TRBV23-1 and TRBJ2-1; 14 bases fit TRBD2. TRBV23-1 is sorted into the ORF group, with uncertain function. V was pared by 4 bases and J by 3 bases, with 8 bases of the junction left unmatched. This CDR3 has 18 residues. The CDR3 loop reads CASSPGTSGGKDYNEQFF. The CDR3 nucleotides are TGCGCCAGCAGTCCCGGGACTAGCGGGGGAAAGGACTACAATGAGCAGTTCTTC.

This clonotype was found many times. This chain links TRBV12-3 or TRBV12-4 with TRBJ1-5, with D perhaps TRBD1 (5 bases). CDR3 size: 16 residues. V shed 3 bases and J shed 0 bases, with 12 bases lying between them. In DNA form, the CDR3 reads TGTGCCAGCAGTTTGTTTTCAGGGTCTAGCAATCAGCCCCAGCATTTT. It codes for CASSLFSGSSNQPQHF.

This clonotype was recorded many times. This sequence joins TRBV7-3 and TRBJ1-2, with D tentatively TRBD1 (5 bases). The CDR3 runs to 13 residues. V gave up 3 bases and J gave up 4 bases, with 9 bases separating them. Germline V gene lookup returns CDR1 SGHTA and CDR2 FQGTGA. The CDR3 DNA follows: TGTGCCAGCAGCTTTCTCGGGGGCTATGGCTACACCTTC. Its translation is CASSFLGGYGYTF.

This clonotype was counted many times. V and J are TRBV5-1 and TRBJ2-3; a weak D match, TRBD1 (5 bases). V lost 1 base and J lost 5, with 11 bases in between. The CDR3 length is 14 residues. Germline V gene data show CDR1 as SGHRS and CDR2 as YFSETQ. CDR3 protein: CASSLIRVGDTQYF. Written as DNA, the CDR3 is TGCGCCAGCAGCTTGATCAGGGTCGGAGATACGCAGTATTTT.

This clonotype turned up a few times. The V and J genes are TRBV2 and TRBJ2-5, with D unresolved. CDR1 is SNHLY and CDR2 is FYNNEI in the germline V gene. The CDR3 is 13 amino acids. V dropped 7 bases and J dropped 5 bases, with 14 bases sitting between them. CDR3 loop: CASNPAGSETQYF. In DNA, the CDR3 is TGTGCCAGCAACCCCGCCGGTTCCGAGACCCAGTACTTC.

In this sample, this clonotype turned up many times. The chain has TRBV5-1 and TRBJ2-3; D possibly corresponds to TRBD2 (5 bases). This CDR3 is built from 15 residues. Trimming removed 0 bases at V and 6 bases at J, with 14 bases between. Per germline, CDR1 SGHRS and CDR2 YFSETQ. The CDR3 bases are TGCGCCAGCAGCTTGGTTGCGGGTACGAGGGATACGCAGTATTTT. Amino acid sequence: CASSLVAGTRDTQYF.

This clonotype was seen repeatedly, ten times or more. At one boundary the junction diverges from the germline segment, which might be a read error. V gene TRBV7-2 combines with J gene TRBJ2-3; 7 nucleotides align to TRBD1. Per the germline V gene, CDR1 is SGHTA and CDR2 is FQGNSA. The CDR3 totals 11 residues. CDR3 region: CASSIRDRKHF. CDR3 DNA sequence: TGTGCCAGCAGCATCCGGGACAGAAAACACTTT.

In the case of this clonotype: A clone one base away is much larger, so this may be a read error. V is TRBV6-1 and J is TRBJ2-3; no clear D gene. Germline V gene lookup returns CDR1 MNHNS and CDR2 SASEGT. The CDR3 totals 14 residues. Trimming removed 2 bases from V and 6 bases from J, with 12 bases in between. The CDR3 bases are TGTGCCAGCAGTGAATTACAGAGGTCGGATACGCAGTATTTT. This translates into CASSELQRSDTQYF.

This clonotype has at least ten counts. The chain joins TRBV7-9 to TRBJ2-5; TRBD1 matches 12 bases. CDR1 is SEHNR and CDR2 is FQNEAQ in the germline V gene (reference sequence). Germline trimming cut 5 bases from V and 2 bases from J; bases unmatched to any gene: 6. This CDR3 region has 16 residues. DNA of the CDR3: TGTGCCAGCAGCCCCGGGGACAGGGGGCAGCAAGAGACCCAGTACTTC. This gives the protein CASSPGDRGQQETQYF.

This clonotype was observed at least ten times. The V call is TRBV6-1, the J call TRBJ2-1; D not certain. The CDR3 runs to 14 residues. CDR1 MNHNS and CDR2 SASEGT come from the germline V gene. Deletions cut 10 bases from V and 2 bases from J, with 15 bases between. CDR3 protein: CATGSLPAYNEQFF. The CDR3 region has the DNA TGTGCCACCGGATCCCTTCCCGCCTACAATGAGCAGTTCTTC.

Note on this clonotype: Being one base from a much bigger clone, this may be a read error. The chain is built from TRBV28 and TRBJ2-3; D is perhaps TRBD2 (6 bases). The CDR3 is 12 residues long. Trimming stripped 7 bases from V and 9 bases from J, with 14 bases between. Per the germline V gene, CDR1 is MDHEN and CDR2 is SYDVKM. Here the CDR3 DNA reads TGTGCCAGCACGGAGGGCGCGGAAACGCAGTATTTT. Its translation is CASTEGAETQYF. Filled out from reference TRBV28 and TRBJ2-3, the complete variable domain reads DVKVTQSSRYLVKRTGEKVFLECVQDMDHENMFWYRQDPGLGLRLIYFSYDVKMKEKGDIPEGYSVSREKKERFSLILESASTNQTSMYLCASTEGAETQYFGPGTRLTVL.

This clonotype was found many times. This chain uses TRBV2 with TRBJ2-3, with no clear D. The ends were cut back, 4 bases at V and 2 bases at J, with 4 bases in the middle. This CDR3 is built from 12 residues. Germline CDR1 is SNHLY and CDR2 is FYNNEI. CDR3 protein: CASSVVTDTQYF. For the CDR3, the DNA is TGTGCCAGCAGTGTAGTCACAGATACGCAGTATTTT.

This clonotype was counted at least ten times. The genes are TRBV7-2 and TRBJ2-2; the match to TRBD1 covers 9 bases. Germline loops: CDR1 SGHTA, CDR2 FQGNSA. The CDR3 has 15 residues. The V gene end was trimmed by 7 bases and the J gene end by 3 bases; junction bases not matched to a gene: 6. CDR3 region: CASTSGQGYTGELFF. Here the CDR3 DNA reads TGTGCCAGCACCTCGGGACAGGGTTACACCGGGGAGCTGTTTTTT.

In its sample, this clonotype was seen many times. For the CDR3, the DNA is TGCGCCAGCAGCTTTGGCAGGGAGGCGGATACGCAGTATTTT. Its translation: CASSFGREADTQYF. The chain has TRBV5-1 and TRBJ2-3; tentative D call: TRBD2 (6 bases). Between the trimmed V and J ends, which lost 2 bases and 6 bases, there was a span of 13 bases. The germline V gene has CDR1 SGHRS and CDR2 YFSETQ. CDR3 length equals 14 residues.

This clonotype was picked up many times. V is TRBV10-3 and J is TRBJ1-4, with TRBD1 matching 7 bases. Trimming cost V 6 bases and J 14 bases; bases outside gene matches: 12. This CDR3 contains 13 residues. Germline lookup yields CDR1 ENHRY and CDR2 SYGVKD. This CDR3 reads CAIRDTGEALLFF. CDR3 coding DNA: TGTGCCATCAGGGATACAGGGGAGGCTTTGCTGTTTTTT.